This paragraph covers one TCR beta chain sequence. This sample stems from a study of blood T cell repertoires in COVID-19. In the study overall: T cells, B-cell-depleted T cells, or PBMCs provided the cDNA or gDNA that served as material.

The CDR3 runs to 16 residues. The ends were cut back, 3 bases at V and 3 bases at J, with 16 bases in the middle. Looked up from germline, CDR1 is MNHEY and CDR2 is SVGAGI. The table came from immunoSEQ multiplex PCR; TCRdb's copy has only in-frame clones and leaves some out. The sample lists 55,000 to 85,000 clones; roughly 85% were seen once. This receptor was obtained from a human donor in a cohort sampled during active COVID-19. The chain joins TRBV6-5 to TRBJ2-3; tentative D call: TRBD2 (5 bases). The sample taken for sequencing was peripheral blood. CDR3: CASSYLIGGLTDTQYF. CDR3 bases: TGTGCCAGCAGTTATTTGATCGGCGGACTGACAGATACGCAGTATTTT.